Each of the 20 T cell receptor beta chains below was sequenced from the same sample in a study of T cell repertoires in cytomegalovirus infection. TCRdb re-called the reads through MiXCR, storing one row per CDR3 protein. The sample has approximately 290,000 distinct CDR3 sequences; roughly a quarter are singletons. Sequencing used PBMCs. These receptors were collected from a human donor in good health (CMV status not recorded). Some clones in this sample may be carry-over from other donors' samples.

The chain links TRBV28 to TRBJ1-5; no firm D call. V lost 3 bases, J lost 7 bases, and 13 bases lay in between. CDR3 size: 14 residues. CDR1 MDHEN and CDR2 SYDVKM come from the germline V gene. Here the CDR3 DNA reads TGTGCCAGCAGTTTTGTAGGGATCGGCCAGCCCCAGCATTTT. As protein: CASSFVGIGQPQHF.

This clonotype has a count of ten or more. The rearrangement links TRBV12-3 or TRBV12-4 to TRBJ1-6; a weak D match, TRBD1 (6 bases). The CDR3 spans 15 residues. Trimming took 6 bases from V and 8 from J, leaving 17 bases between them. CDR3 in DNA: TGTGCCAGCAGAGTCGGGGGGGCCGTTGATTCACCCCTCCACTTT. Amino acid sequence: CASRVGGAVDSPLHF.

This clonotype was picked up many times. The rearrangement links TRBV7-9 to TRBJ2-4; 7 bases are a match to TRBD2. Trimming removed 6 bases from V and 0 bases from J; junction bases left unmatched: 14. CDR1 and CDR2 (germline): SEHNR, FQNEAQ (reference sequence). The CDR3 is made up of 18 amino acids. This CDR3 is CASSRTPGTTLAKNIQYF. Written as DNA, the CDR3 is TGTGCCAGCAGTCGGACTCCCGGGACTACCCTAGCCAAAAACATTCAGTACTTC.

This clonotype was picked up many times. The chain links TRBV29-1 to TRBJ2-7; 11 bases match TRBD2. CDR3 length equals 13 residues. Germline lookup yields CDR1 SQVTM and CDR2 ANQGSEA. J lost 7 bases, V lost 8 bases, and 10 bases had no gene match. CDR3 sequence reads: CSSGGTSGEEQYF. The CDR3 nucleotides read TGCAGCTCCGGAGGGACTAGCGGAGAAGAGCAGTACTTC.

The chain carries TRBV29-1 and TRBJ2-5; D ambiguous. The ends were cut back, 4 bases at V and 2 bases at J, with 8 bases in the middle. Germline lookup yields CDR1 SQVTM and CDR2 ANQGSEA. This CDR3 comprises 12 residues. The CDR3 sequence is CSVVVGQETQYF. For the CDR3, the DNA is TGCAGCGTTGTCGTGGGTCAAGAGACCCAGTACTTC.

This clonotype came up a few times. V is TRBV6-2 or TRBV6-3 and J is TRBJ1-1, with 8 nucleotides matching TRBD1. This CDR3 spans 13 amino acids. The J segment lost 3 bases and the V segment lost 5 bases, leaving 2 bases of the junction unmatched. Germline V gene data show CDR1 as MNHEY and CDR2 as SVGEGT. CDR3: CASSQGAHTEAFF. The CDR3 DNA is TGTGCCAGCAGTCAGGGGGCGCACACTGAAGCTTTCTTT.

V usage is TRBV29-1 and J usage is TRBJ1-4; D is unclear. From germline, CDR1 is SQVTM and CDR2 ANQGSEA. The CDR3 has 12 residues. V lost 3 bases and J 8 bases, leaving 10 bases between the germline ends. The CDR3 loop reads CSVDPGGEKLFF. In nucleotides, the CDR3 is TGCAGCGTTGACCCGGGAGGGGAAAAACTGTTTTTT.

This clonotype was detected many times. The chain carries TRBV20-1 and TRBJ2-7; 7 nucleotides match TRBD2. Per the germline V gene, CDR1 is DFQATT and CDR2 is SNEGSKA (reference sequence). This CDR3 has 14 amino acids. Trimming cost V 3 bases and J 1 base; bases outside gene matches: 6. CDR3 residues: CSASKGRVSYEQYF. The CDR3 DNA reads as TGCAGTGCTAGCAAGGGGAGGGTTTCCTACGAGCAGTACTTC.

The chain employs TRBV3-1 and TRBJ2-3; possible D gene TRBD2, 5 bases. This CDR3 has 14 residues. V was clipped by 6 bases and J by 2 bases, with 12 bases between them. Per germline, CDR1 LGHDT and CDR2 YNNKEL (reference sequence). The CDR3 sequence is CASSNGGFTDTQYF. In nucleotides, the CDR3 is TGTGCCAGCAGTAACGGCGGGTTCACAGATACGCAGTATTTT.

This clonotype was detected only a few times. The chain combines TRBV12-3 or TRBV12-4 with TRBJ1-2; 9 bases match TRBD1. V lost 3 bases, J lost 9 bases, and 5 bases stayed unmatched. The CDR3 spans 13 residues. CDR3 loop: CASSFRQGGSYTF. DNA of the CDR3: TGTGCCAGCAGTTTCCGACAGGGGGGAAGCTACACCTTC.

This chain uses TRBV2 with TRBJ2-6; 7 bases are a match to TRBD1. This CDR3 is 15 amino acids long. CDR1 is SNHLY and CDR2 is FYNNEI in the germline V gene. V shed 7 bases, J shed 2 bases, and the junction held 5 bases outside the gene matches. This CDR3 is CASNEQGAGANVLTF. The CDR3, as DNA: TGTGCCAGCAATGAGCAGGGGGCTGGGGCCAACGTCCTGACTTTC. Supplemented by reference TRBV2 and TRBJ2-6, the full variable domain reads EPEVTQTPSHQVTQMGQEVILRCVPISNHLYFYWYRQILGQKVEFLVSFYNNEISEKSEIFDDQFSVERPDGSNFTLKIRSTKLEDSAMYFCASNEQGAGANVLTFGAGSRLTVL.

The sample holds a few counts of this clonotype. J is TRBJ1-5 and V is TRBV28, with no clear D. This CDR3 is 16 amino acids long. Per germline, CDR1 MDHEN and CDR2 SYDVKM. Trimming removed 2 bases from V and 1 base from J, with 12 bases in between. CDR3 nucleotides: TGTGCCAGCAGTTTAGTCGACACGCCCAGCAATCAGCCCCAGCATTTT. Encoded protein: CASSLVDTPSNQPQHF.

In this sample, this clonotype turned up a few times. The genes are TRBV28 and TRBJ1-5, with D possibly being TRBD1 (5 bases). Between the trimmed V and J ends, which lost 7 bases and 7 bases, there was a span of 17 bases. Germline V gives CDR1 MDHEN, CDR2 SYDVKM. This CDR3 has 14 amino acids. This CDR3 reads CASTNNTGAQPQHF. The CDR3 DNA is TGTGCCAGCACCAACAACACCGGGGCCCAGCCCCAGCATTTT.

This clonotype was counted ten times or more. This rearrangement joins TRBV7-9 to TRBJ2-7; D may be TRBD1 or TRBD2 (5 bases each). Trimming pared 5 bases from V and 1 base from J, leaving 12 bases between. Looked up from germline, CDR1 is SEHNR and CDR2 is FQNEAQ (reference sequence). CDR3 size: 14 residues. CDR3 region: CASSPRDRSYEQYF. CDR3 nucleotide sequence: TGTGCCAGCAGCCCCAGGGACCGGTCCTACGAGCAGTACTTC. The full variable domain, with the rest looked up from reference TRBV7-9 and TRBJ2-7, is DTGVSQNPRHKITKRGQNVTFRCDPISEHNRLYWYRQTLGQGPEFLTYFQNEAQLEKSRLLSDRFSAERPKGSFSTLEIQRTEQGDSAMYLCASSPRDRSYEQYFGPGTRLTVT.

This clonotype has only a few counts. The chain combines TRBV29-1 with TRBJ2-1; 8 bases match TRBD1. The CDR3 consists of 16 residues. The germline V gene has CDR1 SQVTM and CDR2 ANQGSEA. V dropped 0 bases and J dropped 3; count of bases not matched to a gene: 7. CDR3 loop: CSVEDQDRGGYNEQFF. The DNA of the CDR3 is TGCAGCGTTGAAGATCAAGACAGGGGAGGCTACAATGAGCAGTTCTTC.

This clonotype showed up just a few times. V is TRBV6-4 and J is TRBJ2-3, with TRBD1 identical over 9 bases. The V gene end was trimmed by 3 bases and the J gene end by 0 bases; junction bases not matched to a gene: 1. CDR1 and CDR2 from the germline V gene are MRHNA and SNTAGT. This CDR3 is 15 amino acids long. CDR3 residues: CASSEGTGSTDTQYF. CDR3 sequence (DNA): TGTGCCAGCAGTGAGGGGACAGGGAGCACAGATACGCAGTATTTT.

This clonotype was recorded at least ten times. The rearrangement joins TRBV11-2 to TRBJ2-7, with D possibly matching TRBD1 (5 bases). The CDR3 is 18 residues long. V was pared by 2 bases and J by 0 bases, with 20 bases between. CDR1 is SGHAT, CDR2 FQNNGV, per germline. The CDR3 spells CASSLLPGLPPGSYEQYF. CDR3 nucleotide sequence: TGTGCCAGCAGCTTATTACCAGGGTTACCCCCGGGCTCCTACGAGCAGTACTTC.

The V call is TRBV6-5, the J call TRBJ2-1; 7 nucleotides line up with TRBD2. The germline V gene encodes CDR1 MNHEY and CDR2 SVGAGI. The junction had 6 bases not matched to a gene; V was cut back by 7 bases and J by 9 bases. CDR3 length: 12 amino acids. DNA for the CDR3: TGTGCCAGCACCATGGGGGGGGGTGAGCAGTTCTTC. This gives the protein CASTMGGGEQFF.

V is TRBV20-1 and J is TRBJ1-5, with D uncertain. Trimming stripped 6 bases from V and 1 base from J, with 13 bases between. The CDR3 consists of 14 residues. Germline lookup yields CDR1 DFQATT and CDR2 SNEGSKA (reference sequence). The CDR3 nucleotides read TGCAGTGCAGGGATCCCCGGGAGCAATCAGCCCCAGCATTTT. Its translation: CSAGIPGSNQPQHF.

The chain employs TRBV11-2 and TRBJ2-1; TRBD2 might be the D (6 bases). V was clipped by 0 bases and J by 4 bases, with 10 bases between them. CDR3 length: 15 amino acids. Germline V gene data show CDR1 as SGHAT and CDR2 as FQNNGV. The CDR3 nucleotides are TGTGCCAGCAGCTTAGATCTTGGAGGGTACAATGAGCAGTTCTTC. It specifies CASSLDLGGYNEQFF.